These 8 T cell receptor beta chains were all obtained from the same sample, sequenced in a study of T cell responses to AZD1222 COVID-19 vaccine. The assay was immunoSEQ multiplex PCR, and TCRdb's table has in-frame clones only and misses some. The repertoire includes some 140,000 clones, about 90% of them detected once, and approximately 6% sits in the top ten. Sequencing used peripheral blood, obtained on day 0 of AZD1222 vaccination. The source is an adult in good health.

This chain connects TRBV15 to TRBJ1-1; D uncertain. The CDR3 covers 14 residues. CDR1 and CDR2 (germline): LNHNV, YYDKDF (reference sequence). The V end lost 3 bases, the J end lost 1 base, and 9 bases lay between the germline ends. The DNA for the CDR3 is TGTGCCACCAGCAGCTGGGAACCGAACACTGAAGCTTTCTTT. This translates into CATSSWEPNTEAFF.

The CDR3 region has the DNA TGTGCCAGTAGCCGATCGGGCGGGAGGGACACCGGGGAGCTGTTTTTT. Encoded protein: CASSRSGGRDTGELFF. V and J are TRBV19 and TRBJ2-2; 9 bases fit TRBD2. The junction had 8 bases not matched to a gene; V was cut back by 6 bases and J by 3 bases. CDR3 length equals 16 residues. The germline gives CDR1 LNHDA, CDR2 SQIVND (reference sequence).

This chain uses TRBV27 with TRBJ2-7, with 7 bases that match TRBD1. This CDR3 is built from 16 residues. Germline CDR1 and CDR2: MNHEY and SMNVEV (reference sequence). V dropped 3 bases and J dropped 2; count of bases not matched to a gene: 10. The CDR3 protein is CASSFSSGQVAYEQYF. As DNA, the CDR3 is TGTGCCAGCAGTTTTTCCTCCGGACAGGTAGCCTACGAGCAGTACTTC.

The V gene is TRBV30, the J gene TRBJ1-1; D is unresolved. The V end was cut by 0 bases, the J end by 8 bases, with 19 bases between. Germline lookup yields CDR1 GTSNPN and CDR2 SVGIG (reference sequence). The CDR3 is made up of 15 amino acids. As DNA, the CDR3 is TGTGCCTGGAGTGTAAGAAGGAGAAGTTGGGGAGAAGCTTTCTTT. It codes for CAWSVRRRSWGEAFF.

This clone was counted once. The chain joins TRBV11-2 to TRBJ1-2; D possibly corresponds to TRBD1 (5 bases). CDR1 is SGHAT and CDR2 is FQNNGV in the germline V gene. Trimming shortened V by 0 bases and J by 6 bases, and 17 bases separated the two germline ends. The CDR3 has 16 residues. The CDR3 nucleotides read TGTGCCAGCAGCTTAGATCCGTATGAGGGGAAGGATGGCTACACCTTC. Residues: CASSLDPYEGKDGYTF.

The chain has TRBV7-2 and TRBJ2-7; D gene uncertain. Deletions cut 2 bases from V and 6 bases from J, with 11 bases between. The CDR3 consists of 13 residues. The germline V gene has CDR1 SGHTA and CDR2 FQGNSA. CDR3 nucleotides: TGTGCCAGCAGCTTAAGCCCCTCAGGCGAGCAGTACTTC. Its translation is CASSLSPSGEQYF.

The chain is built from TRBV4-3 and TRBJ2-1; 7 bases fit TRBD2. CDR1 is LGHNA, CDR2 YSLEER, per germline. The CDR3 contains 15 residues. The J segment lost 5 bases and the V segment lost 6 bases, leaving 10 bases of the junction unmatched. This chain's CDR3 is CASRAGTSVNNEQFF. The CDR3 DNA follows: TGCGCCAGCAGGGCGGGAACTAGCGTTAACAATGAGCAGTTCTTC.

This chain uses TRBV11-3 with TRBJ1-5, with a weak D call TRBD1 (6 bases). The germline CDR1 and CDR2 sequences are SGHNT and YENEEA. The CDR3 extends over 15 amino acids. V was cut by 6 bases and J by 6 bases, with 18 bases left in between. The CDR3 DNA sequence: TGTGCCAGCAGGTTTACAGGGATTTGGGGTCAGCCCCAGCATTTT. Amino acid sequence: CASRFTGIWGQPQHF.